A selection of T cell receptor beta chains follows, all from one sample in a study of PD-1 blockade in classical Hodgkin lymphoma. Data came from immunoSEQ multiplex PCR; TCRdb stores just in-frame clones and leaves some out. The sample yields approximately 15,000 clones, around 83% seen once. This specimen consisted of peripheral blood mononuclear cells (PBMCs), obtained at baseline. All receptors come from a human donor with classical Hodgkin lymphoma. Both conserved end residues are part of each CDR3. Not all rows give a size; the values are once, few, many and, for expanded clones, a class.

>few|15|TRBV5-1|TRBJ2-7
CASSLGLFGDYEQYF
>NA|14|TRBV19|TRBJ1-1
CASSMGNPNTEAFF
>NA|17|TRBV15|TRBJ2-6
CATSRASRFSGANVLTF
>NA|12|TRBV7-9|TRBJ1-1
CASSLGPLGAFF
>NA|14|TRBV10-3|TRBJ1-2
CAISDPGSGRGYTF
>NA|14|TRBV10-2|TRBJ2-1
CASSERDIYNEQFF
>NA|12|TRBV5-1|TRBJ2-7
CASSLHRGEQYF
>once|12|TRBV11-3|TRBJ1-1
CASSLGRTEAFF
>NA|14|TRBV6-8|TRBJ1-2
CASSSSRKTYGYTF
>once|14|TRBV7-2|TRBJ2-7
CASSSQGPLTEQYF
>once|15|TRBV5-1|TRBJ2-1
CASSLDGLAGFEQFF
>NA|15|TRBV4-2|TRBJ1-2
CASSQDASLGYGYTF
>NA|17|TRBV10-1|TRBJ2-6
CASTHGQGSSGANVLTF
>NA|11|TRBV20-1|TRBJ1-2
CSARDGGGYTF
>NA|13|TRBV6-1|TRBJ1-1
CASNRPRNTEAFF
>large|15|TRBV13|TRBJ1-3
CASSSRGLSGNTIYF
>NA|14|TRBV28|TRBJ1-2
CASSSRRTDYGYTF
>NA|13|TRBV15|TRBJ1-1
CATSRGLGTEAFF